This T cell receptor (beta chain) was recorded in a study of blood T cell repertoires in COVID-19. The junction had 14 bases not matched to a gene; V was cut back by 0 bases and J by 0 bases. The CDR3 has 20 residues. Germline CDR1 is ENHRY and CDR2 is SYGVKD. Allocation to cohorts depended on clinical history reported by the participants. For recovered donors of Cohort 3, there were two negative PCRs, clearance, or symptom resolution. TCRdb keeps only in-frame clones here, not all; method: immunoSEQ multiplex PCR. The sample contains about 200,000 clones, 70% to 90% of which appear only once. The chain joins TRBV10-3 to TRBJ1-3, with 7 nucleotides matching TRBD1. This TCR was recovered from a woman between 18 and 29 years old who had recovered from COVID-19. Sequencing was performed on PBMCs or T cells enriched from blood (not recorded which). CDR3 protein: CAISESPQMTGLLSGNTIYF. The DNA for the CDR3 is TGTGCCATCAGTGAGTCCCCCCAAATGACAGGGCTCCTCTCTGGAAACACCATATATTTT.